Included here is one TCR beta chain sequence, with context. Its antigen remains undetermined. No qualities accompany the bases; no much larger clone lies one base away. Reading the label with the study, this specimen's time point is: newly diagnosed GD, antithyroid drugs for less than 3 months. For both TCR sequencing and RNA sequencing, RNA was extracted from PBMCs in TRIzol. Graves' disease was diagnosed according to American Thyroid Association guidelines. Patients for the study were recruited at an endocrinology department in Xi'an, China. From each patient, nine milliliters of peripheral blood was collected into an EDTA anticoagulant tube. Ficoll Paque Plus density gradient separation was used to isolate PBMCs, and no additional T cell sorting was done. An Agilent 2100 Bioanalyzer and agarose gel were used to check RNA quality, while a NanoDrop 2000 measured RNA concentration. V and J are trimmed by 5 bases and 2 bases, and the gene matches miss 8 bases of the junction. Its CDR3 holds 16 amino acids, cysteine through phenylalanine. Of all the DNA, just the CDR3 is kept, 48 bases in frame from base 1. The CDR1 and CDR2 encoded by the germline V gene are SGHAT and FQNNGV.

Library preparation was by multiplex PCR. The instrument was an Illumina HiSeq 4000. CDR3 regions were amplified by Arm-PCR with iRepertoire HTBI primers to construct TCR beta libraries. Gel purification was performed on PCR products prior to sequencing. In the original analysis: Across samples, around 62 TRBV and 14 TRBJ segments were identified and used for gene usage analysis of CDR3 amino acid clonotypes. COPE and FqMerger were used to merge filtered high-quality paired reads into contigs. Contigs were aligned with BLAST to IMGT TRBV, TRBD and TRBJ reference genes, and CDR3 was defined per IMGT. Any clonotype with a frequency above 0.1% was counted as a highly expanded clone. Shannon entropy was used to measure repertoire diversity, and the Gini coefficient was used to measure V-J evenness. Clonotypes shared by more than one individual were considered public. TCRdb cleaned the public reads at Q25 with fastp, built clones with MiXCR and kept in-frame beta chains. Merged by CDR3 protein, the rows form single entries marked with the most common genes and DNA. The V and J calls and clone size come from TCRdb's table, not from the authors' own analysis. The sample data list more than 400,000 distinct CDR3 sequences, and about a sixth of these were observed just once. The ten biggest clones cover around 10% of the sample.

The source of the sample is a study of regulatory T cells in long-lasting Graves disease (dated by TCRdb to the early 2020s). About the investigation overall: Patients with newly diagnosed Graves' disease had been on antithyroid drugs for under 3 months. Peripheral blood TCR sequencing and RNA sequencing compared persistent Graves' disease patients with newly diagnosed Graves' disease patients. The study was conducted in China and was registered as a clinical trial. A total of roughly 33 samples were covered by TCR sequencing, comprising some 13 persistent and roughly 20 newly diagnosed Graves' disease patients. General findings and caveats noted by the study authors: As a limitation, the authors acknowledged that the small sample size may reduce accuracy. The study examined only peripheral blood because the primary lesion, thyroid tissue, could not be accessed. Persistent Graves' disease patients showed lower TCR Shannon entropy and fewer highly expanded clones than newly diagnosed patients, suggesting clonal expansion. Patients with persistent disease shared more public clonotypes (around 2,500) than newly diagnosed patients did (approximately 970). Persistent disease showed preferential use of TRBV28, TRBJ1-2 and TRBJ2-5, whereas newly diagnosed disease favored TRBV20-1 and TRBJ2-1. Sequencing and analysis were limited to the TCR beta chain.

These records were also assigned to another study, of T cells in Graves' hyperthyroidism and ophthalmopathy. According to the second study: Stable Graves' hyperthyroidism was defined as no progression to ophthalmopathy during 18 months of follow-up. Hyperthyroidism patients were aged 18 to 65 years and newly diagnosed, with disease duration of less than 2 months. The study excluded patients with uncontrolled infections, other autoimmune diseases, pregnancy or lactation. Diagnoses were established on the basis of clinical symptoms, serum thyroxine and TRAb, thyroid ultrasound, and orbital computed tomography. The TCR CDR3 was subjected to a first round of RT-PCR using the HTBI primer set and the Qiagen OneStep RT-PCR kit. Most expanded thyroid clonotypes (frequency above 0.001) were also detected in blood, suggesting blood repertoires may reflect thyroid immune responses. In cross-validation, a model built on a 13 V-J signature told ophthalmopathy apart from stable hyperthyroidism with over 85% sensitivity and about 81% specificity, and in testing the same model reached 80%/75%. In validation, the model predicted progression to ophthalmopathy with approximately 71% sensitivity and less than 75% specificity, a median of around 6.6 months before onset. To identify distinguishing TCR V-J signatures, a discovery cohort of some 100 patients was used, comprising 43 with Graves' ophthalmopathy and around 60 with stable Graves' hyperthyroidism. Prospective prediction of ophthalmopathy was tested in an independent validation cohort consisting of 18 to 20 hyperthyroidism patients and some 15 patients who later progressed to ophthalmopathy. The approximately 95 discovery patients were divided at random into training and test sets in a 7:3 ratio. Thyroid tissue and blood T-cell repertoires from six Graves' hyperthyroidism patients were also compared in the study. Following sampling, methimazole starting at 30 mg daily was given to hyperthyroidism patients, and high-dose intravenous methylprednisolone was given to ophthalmopathy patients. A second multiplex PCR round built the libraries, followed by size selection and purification. Libraries were sequenced paired-end with 100 bp reads on an Illumina HiSeq2000. Raw data were processed with SOAPnuke, discarding reads with adapters, uncalled bases, mean Phred below 15, or no exact constant-primer or identifier match. COPE v1.2.5 was used to merge the high-quality paired reads, and each unique nucleotide sequence was defined as a clonotype. MiTCR v1.1 was used to align the clonotypes against IMGT TRBV, TRBD and TRBJ reference segments. Only V-J combinations with frequency above 0.0001, covering roughly 99% of repertoires, were analysed. A TCS score was defined as the ratio between F50 (clonal expansion) and ExV (chaos), using BLOSUM62-based TCRdist between CDR3 peptides within each V-J. Welch's t-statistics and random forest reduced several hundred V-J features to 13, which were used in a naive Bayes classifier (R e1071). No statistical method was used to fix the sample size in advance, and group allocation was not hidden from the investigators. TCR Vbeta CDR3 sequencing of some 140 peripheral blood samples (approximately 44 ophthalmopathy, about 75 hyperthyroidism and 17 progressor patients) is reported in the paper.

The rearranged segments are TRBV11-2 and TRBJ2-3; 9 middle bases align to TRBD1. The sequencing here drew on peripheral blood mononuclear cells (PBMCs), taken at new diagnosis, from a patient treated with antithyroid drugs. The TCR sequence derives from a woman aged 25 to 39 with Graves disease. Donor details come from another sample of the same person, matched by shared clones. The bases read TGTGCCAGCAGCCACACCGGGACAGGGCCCACAGATACGCAGTATTTT. Its protein is CASSHTGTGPTDTQYF.